The present T cell receptor beta chain was sequenced within a study of T cells in Graves' hyperthyroidism and ophthalmopathy. Study-level results: The majority of expanded thyroid clonotypes above 0.001 also appeared in blood.

As concerns this clonotype: Its antigen is undetermined.

CDR3 length equals 14 residues. V lost 5 bases, J lost 7 bases, and 6 bases stayed unmatched. Germline V gene lookup returns CDR1 SGHTA and CDR2 FQGNSA. RNA transcripts served as the template for amplifying TCR beta CDR3 regions. The primer set for the first-round RT-PCR of the TCR CDR3 was HTBI. TCRdb ran MiXCR on the multiplex PCR reads and lists one entry per CDR3 protein. The sample holds around 490,000 distinct CDR3 sequences, less than 20% seen once. This chain links TRBV7-2 with TRBJ2-1, with 9 bases lining up with TRBD2. The sequenced sample was blood. The source of this sequence is a middle-aged man with Graves' ophthalmopathy. The CDR3 loop is CASSLLAGENEQFF. CDR3 bases: TGTGCCAGCAGCCTGTTAGCGGGAGAGAATGAGCAGTTCTTC.